This T cell receptor beta chain was sequenced during a study of response to subunit inactivated influenza vaccine. Study conclusions and caveats: Authors suggested few new T cells are recruited by each seasonal influenza vaccination.

As to this clonotype: Antigen: not known.

This CDR3 comprises 16 residues. With 5 bases clipped from V and 4 bases from J, the junction kept 11 bases outside the gene matches. TCRdb re-called the RT-PCR reads through MiXCR, storing one row per CDR3 protein. The table has more than 450,000 distinct CDR3 sequences, 7.6% seen once. The chain is built from TRBV12-3 or TRBV12-4 and TRBJ2-7; 10 bases line up with TRBD2. The clonotype originates from a man between 50 and 69 years old who received an inactivated influenza vaccine. The sample here was PBMCs from blood, taken less than 30 months after vaccination. The DNA of the CDR3 is TGTGCCAGCAGTGAAAGAACTAGCGGGAAGAGTTACGAGCAGTACTTC. Its protein product is CASSERTSGKSYEQYF.